The source of this TCR beta chain is a study of regulatory T cells in long-lasting Graves disease. Whole-study results and caveats: More public clonotypes were shared by persistent patients (2,741) than by new patients (fewer than 1,000). Newly diagnosed disease favored TRBV20-1 and TRBJ2-1 over persistent disease.

This clonotype was picked up a small number of times. Its antigen is not identified. Construction of TCR beta libraries relied on iRepertoire HTBI primers and on Arm-PCR targeting CDR3 regions. TCRdb passed the multiplex PCR reads through MiXCR, listing each CDR3 protein once. The table has a few hundred thousand distinct CDR3 sequences, around 20% seen once. Time point defined: persistent/refractory GD, antithyroid drugs over 5 years with positive TRAb. The TCR library used RNA extracted from PBMCs. A volume of around 9.9 milliliters of peripheral blood was collected in EDTA tubes. Trimming removed 3 bases from V and 4 bases from J, with 16 bases in between. The CDR3 extends over 17 amino acids. The germline V gene encodes CDR1 MNHEY and CDR2 SMNVEV (reference sequence).

The V call is TRBV27, the J call TRBJ1-6; D unresolved. The input for sequencing was peripheral blood mononuclear cells (PBMCs), taken when the disease was refractory, from a patient treated with antithyroid drugs. This receptor was obtained from a female donor with Graves disease. The CDR3 DNA follows: TGTGCCAGCAGTTTTTTAGTAACGGAAGATTATAATTCACCCCTCCACTTT. Protein: CASSFLVTEDYNSPLHF.